This TCR beta chain was sequenced for a study of blood T cell repertoires in COVID-19. Study as a whole: The origin of the acute and convalescent COVID-19 samples was the United States, Italy and Spain.

Germline V lookup: CDR1 SGHTA, CDR2 FQGTGA. Trimming took off 2 bases at V and 0 bases at J, with 4 bases between the two ends. This CDR3 has 13 residues. Authors' methods: For nucleated cells, counts were estimated from reference gene primer amplification. Libraries were prepared by immunoSEQ multiplex PCR; TCRdb keeps only in-frame clonotypes and omits some of them. V and J calls and clone size are copied from that table; D and trimming were computed from the DNA. This sample has some 150,000 clones, with approximately 90% found just once. The TCR originated in a man aged 18 to 30 with active or convalescent COVID-19. Material: peripheral blood. This chain connects TRBV7-3 to TRBJ2-5; no clear D. As DNA, the CDR3 is TGTGCCAGCAGCTTAGAGTACCAAGAGACCCAGTACTTC. Residues: CASSLEYQETQYF.